A selection of T cell receptor beta chains follows, all from one sample in a study of OX40 agonist ivuxolimab in advanced cancers. TCRdb's table, derived via immunoSEQ multiplex PCR, lists solely in-frame clones and lacks some. The data hold approximately 40,000 clones, with 70% to 90% observed a single time. Sequencing was performed on CD4+ or CD8+ T cells sorted from blood, taken in a trial of the OX40 agonist ivuxolimab. These receptors all stem from an adult with an advanced solid tumor such as melanoma, head and neck, liver or kidney cancer. Both conserved end residues are part of each CDR3. D genes are given only for firm matches. A clone size is listed for some rows: how often the clone was seen (once, few, many), or a class if it is expanded.

J gene,clone size,V gene,D gene,CDR3 DNA,CDR3 protein
TRBJ2-7,NA,TRBV4-1,NA,TGCGCCAGCAGCCAAGTGGGGGATTACGAGCAGTACTTC,CASSQVGDYEQYF
TRBJ2-7,NA,TRBV28,TRBD1,TGTGCCAGCAGCTTGTTGACAGGGAGCTCCTACGAGCAGTACTTC,CASSLLTGSSYEQYF
TRBJ2-1,NA,TRBV28,TRBD1,TGTGCCACCGGACAGGGGGCATGGAATGAGCAGTTCTTC,CATGQGAWNEQFF
TRBJ2-1,NA,TRBV27,TRBD2,TGTGCCAGCAGTGGGGGACTAGCGGATCTCCCCTTCTACAATGAGCAGTTCTTC,CASSGGLADLPFYNEQFF
TRBJ1-2,NA,TRBV28,TRBD1,TGTGCCACCACCAAGGGGGACAGGGGTGATGGCTACACCTTC,CATTKGDRGDGYTF
TRBJ2-7,NA,TRBV27,NA,TGTGCCAGCAAGGCGGGGTGGGCCTACGAGCAGTACTTC,CASKAGWAYEQYF
TRBJ2-2,NA,TRBV7-8,NA,TGTGCCAGCTCCCTTTGGGGACAGAACACCGGGGAGCTGTTTTTT,CASSLWGQNTGELFF
TRBJ2-1,once,TRBV29-1,NA,TGCAGCGCTGTGGGGGCCTACAATGAGCAGTTCTTC,CSAVGAYNEQFF
TRBJ2-7,NA,TRBV11-2,TRBD2,TGTGCCAGCAGCTTCGCGGGAGGGACCTACGAGCAGTACTTC,CASSFAGGTYEQYF
TRBJ2-1,NA,TRBV7-9,TRBD2,TGTGCCAGCAGCTCAGGACTAGCGGCCTACAATGAGCAGTTCTTC,CASSSGLAAYNEQFF
TRBJ1-1,NA,TRBV5-1,NA,TGCGCCAGCCAGGATGGGGGCGCGGGGAACACTGAAGCTTTCTTT,CASQDGGAGNTEAFF
TRBJ1-1,once,TRBV6-5,TRBD1,TGTGCCAGCAGTTCGTCAGACAGGGGGGCAGCTTTCTTT,CASSSSDRGAAFF
TRBJ2-2,NA,TRBV19,TRBD2,TGTGCCAGTAGTATAGACGGGGGGTCCGGCGGGGAGCTGTTTTTT,CASSIDGGSGGELFF
TRBJ1-5,once,TRBV7-6,NA,TGTGCCAGCAGTCCCGGGAGGGAGAGCAATCAGCCCCAGCATTTT,CASSPGRESNQPQHF
TRBJ2-6,NA,TRBV7-3,NA,TGTGCCAGCAGCGCAGGGATCTCTGGGGCCAACGTCCTGACTTTC,CASSAGISGANVLTF
TRBJ2-7,NA,TRBV4-1,TRBD1,TGCGCCAGCAGCCAGGGACAGAACTACGAGCAGTACTTC,CASSQGQNYEQYF
TRBJ2-1,NA,TRBV7-9,TRBD1,TGTGCCAGCAGCCCCCTGAGGGGGCCCCGGAATGAGCAGTTCTTC,CASSPLRGPRNEQFF
TRBJ2-7,once,TRBV27,TRBD2,TGTGCCAGCATCCTGTCGGGTAGCGGGAGCGGCGAGCAGTACTTC,CASILSGSGSGEQYF
TRBJ2-1,NA,TRBV7-7,NA,TGTGCTAGCAGCGAGGACTCAAGCTCCTACAATGAGCAGTTCTTC,CASSEDSSSYNEQFF
TRBJ2-7,NA,TRBV5-6,TRBD2,TGTGCCAGCAGCCCCTCCGGACTAGCGGACGAGCAGTACTTC,CASSPSGLADEQYF
TRBJ1-1,NA,TRBV5-6,NA,TGTGCCAGCAGCTTGCCCACACTGATGAACACTGAAGCTTTCTTT,CASSLPTLMNTEAFF
TRBJ2-1,NA,TRBV10-3,TRBD2,TGTGCCATCACCACTCCCAGGGGACTAGCGGGCTCCTACAATGAGCAGTTCTTC,CAITTPRGLAGSYNEQFF
TRBJ2-7,NA,TRBV27,TRBD1,TGTGCTAGCAGTTTCCGGGGACAGGGTTACGAGCAGTACTTC,CASSFRGQGYEQYF
TRBJ2-7,NA,TRBV27,TRBD1,TGTGCCAGCAGTATGACAGGGGGTACAGGCTACGAGCAGTACTTC,CASSMTGGTGYEQYF
TRBJ1-1,NA,TRBV4-2,NA,TGTGCCAGCAGCCCAGGACAGCTAGAAGCTTTCTTT,CASSPGQLEAFF
TRBJ2-7,NA,TRBV28,NA,TGTGCCAGCAGTCCCCGGGACATTACCTACGAGCAGTACTTC,CASSPRDITYEQYF
TRBJ2-1,NA,TRBV5-6,TRBD2,TGTGCCAGCAGCTTTGGGACTAGCGGAACTAATGAGCAGTTCTTC,CASSFGTSGTNEQFF
TRBJ2-7,few,TRBV6-1,TRBD1,TGTGCCATCGGGACACAGGGGGGCCCCTACGAGCAGTACTTC,CAIGTQGGPYEQYF
TRBJ2-7,NA,TRBV6-5,NA,TGTGCCAGCAGTTACTCGCAGGCCTACGAGCAGTACTTC,CASSYSQAYEQYF
TRBJ2-7,NA,TRBV7-9,TRBD1,TGTGCCAGCAGCTTACGGGACAGGGACGAGCAGTACTTC,CASSLRDRDEQYF
TRBJ1-5,NA,TRBV27,NA,TGTGCCACAGACGATAGGGGACAGCCCCAGCATTTT,CATDDRGQPQHF
TRBJ2-7,NA,TRBV5-4,TRBD2,TGTGCCAGCAGCCCGGGGACTAGCGACTTCTACGAGCAGTACTTC,CASSPGTSDFYEQYF
TRBJ1-1,NA,TRBV6-5,NA,TGTGCCAGCAGTTACTCCTTACTGAACACTGAAGCTTTCTTT,CASSYSLLNTEAFF
TRBJ2-1,NA,TRBV4-1,TRBD2,TGCGCCAGCAAGTTAGCTAGCGGCCACAATGAGCAGTTCTTC,CASKLASGHNEQFF
TRBJ1-2,NA,TRBV28,TRBD1,TGTGCCAGCAGTTACGGGACAGTCGTTGGCTACACCTTC,CASSYGTVVGYTF
TRBJ1-5,few,TRBV27,NA,TGTGCCAGCAGTTCCTTCAATCAGCCCCAGCATTTT,CASSSFNQPQHF
TRBJ2-2,NA,TRBV9,NA,TGTGCCAGCAGCGTCCAGGGTGGGACCGGGGAGCTGTTTTTT,CASSVQGGTGELFF
TRBJ2-1,NA,TRBV19,NA,TGTGCCAGTAGTATGTACGGATACAATGAGCAGTTCTTC,CASSMYGYNEQFF
TRBJ2-7,NA,TRBV5-1,TRBD1,TGCGCCAGCAGCGCTGGGACAGGGGGTGCCTACGAGCAGTACTTC,CASSAGTGGAYEQYF
TRBJ2-7,NA,TRBV11-2,TRBD1,TGTGCCAGCAGCTTTGGGACAGGACCCTACGAGCAGTACTTC,CASSFGTGPYEQYF
TRBJ2-1,NA,TRBV7-9,TRBD2,TGTGCCAGCAGCCCTACTCTGGGACTAGCGGATTACAATGAGCAGTTCTTC,CASSPTLGLADYNEQFF
TRBJ2-7,NA,TRBV6-6,TRBD2,TGTGCCAGCACCAGGGATAGCGGGACCTCCTACGAGCAGTACTTC,CASTRDSGTSYEQYF
TRBJ2-3,NA,TRBV6-4,TRBD2,TGTGCCAGCAGTGAACTAGCGGGAGATTCAGATACGCAGTATTTT,CASSELAGDSDTQYF
TRBJ2-1,NA,TRBV10-3,NA,TGTGCCATCAGTGACGTGGCAGGGAATTCCTACAATGAGCAGTTCTTC,CAISDVAGNSYNEQFF
TRBJ2-7,NA,TRBV28,NA,TGTGCCAGCAGGTCGGATTCCTCCTACGAGCAGTACTTC,CASRSDSSYEQYF
TRBJ2-5,NA,TRBV15,NA,TGTGCCACCAGCAGAGAGGGCGGGGAAGAGACCCAGTACTTC,CATSREGGEETQYF
TRBJ2-5,NA,TRBV2,TRBD2,TGTGCCACCAGTGGGACTAGCGGGAGCATGTACCAAGAGACCCAGTACTTC,CATSGTSGSMYQETQYF
TRBJ1-2,NA,TRBV27,NA,TGTGCCAGCAGTTTATCCTGGACTACGGCCCATGGCTACACCTTC,CASSLSWTTAHGYTF
TRBJ1-1,NA,TRBV27,NA,TGTGCCAGCAGTTTTACCTACAGCAACACTGAAGCTTTCTTT,CASSFTYSNTEAFF
TRBJ2-3,NA,TRBV27,NA,TGTGCCAGCAGTTTCCTGGGGGGAAGCGATACGCAGTATTTT,CASSFLGGSDTQYF
TRBJ2-3,NA,TRBV28,NA,TGTGCCAGCAGCCACCTTGAACAGGGTGATACGCAGTATTTT,CASSHLEQGDTQYF
TRBJ2-1,NA,TRBV12-5,TRBD2,TGTGCTAGTGGCCGCGGACTAGCGGGAGCGGGGGAGCAGTTCTTC,CASGRGLAGAGEQFF
TRBJ1-1,NA,TRBV4-1,NA,TGCGCCAGCAGCCAAGGCCTTCTGGTCGGGAACACTGAAGCTTTCTTT,CASSQGLLVGNTEAFF
TRBJ2-7,NA,TRBV6-4,NA,TGTGCCAGCAGTGAGACAGCGTACTCCTACGAGCAGTACTTC,CASSETAYSYEQYF
TRBJ2-7,once,TRBV7-9,NA,TGTGCCAGCAGCCTGACAAACTACGAGCAGTACTTC,CASSLTNYEQYF
TRBJ1-6,NA,TRBV4-1,NA,TGCGCCAGCAGCGAAAGGCTGGTCACAGCGGGTTCACCCCTCCACTTT,CASSERLVTAGSPLHF
TRBJ2-1,NA,TRBV5-6,TRBD2,TGTGCCAGCAGCGGACTTCTAGCGGGAGTTAACAATGAGCAGTTCTTC,CASSGLLAGVNNEQFF